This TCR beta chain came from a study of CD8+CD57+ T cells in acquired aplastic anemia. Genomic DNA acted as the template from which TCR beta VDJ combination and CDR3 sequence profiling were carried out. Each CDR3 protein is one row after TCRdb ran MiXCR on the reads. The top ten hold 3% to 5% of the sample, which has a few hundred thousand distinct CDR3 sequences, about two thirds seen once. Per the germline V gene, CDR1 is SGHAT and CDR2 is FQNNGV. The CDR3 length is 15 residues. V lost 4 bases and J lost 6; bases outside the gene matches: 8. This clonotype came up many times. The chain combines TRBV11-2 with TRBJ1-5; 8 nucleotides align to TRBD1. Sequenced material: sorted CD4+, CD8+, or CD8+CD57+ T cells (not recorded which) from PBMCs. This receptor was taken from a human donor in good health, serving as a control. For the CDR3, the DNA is TGTGCCAGCAGCTCTCTGACAGGGGTGGGTCAGCCCCAGCATTTT. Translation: CASSSLTGVGQPQHF.